The 29 T cell receptor beta chains below all came from one sample that was sequenced in a study of cytomegalovirus exposure and HLA in healthy donors. Data came from immunoSEQ multiplex PCR; TCRdb stores just in-frame clones and leaves some out. The sample lists approximately 240,000 clones, about 93% occurring once. The specimen sequenced was PBMCs. The receptors were sampled from a woman aged 18-35 years in good health and CMV-seronegative.

The rearrangement joins TRBV19 to TRBJ1-1; no definite D call. Trimming took 9 bases from V and 1 from J, leaving 15 bases between them. CDR1 is LNHDA and CDR2 is SQIVND in the germline V gene (reference sequence). This CDR3 spans 14 amino acids. CDR3 sequence (DNA): TGTGCCAGCAGCCACGGTGCGGAGAACACTGAAGCTTTCTTT. The encoded protein is CASSHGAENTEAFF.

This sequence joins TRBV19 and TRBJ2-1; D is perhaps TRBD1 (5 bases). Trimming took off 7 bases at V and 4 bases at J, with 14 bases between the two ends. CDR1 is LNHDA and CDR2 is SQIVND in the germline V gene (reference sequence). The CDR3 consists of 14 residues. DNA for the CDR3: TGTGCCAGTAAGGGCAGGGATGATTACAATGAGCAGTTCTTC. Its translation: CASKGRDDYNEQFF.

V usage is TRBV27 and J usage is TRBJ1-1; tentatively, D is TRBD1 (5 bases). Trimming shortened V by 8 bases and J by 1 base, and 23 bases separated the two germline ends. This CDR3 is built from 17 residues. Germline lookup yields CDR1 MNHEY and CDR2 SMNVEV (reference sequence). CDR3 DNA sequence: TGTGCCAGCGGGCCCTTGGACACTGGGGTGGGGAACACTGAAGCTTTCTTT. Translating gives CASGPLDTGVGNTEAFF.

This chain joins TRBV6-4 and TRBJ2-2; 10 positions agree with TRBD2. This CDR3 contains 15 residues. Germline assignment: CDR1 MRHNA and CDR2 SNTAGT. Trimming took 4 bases from V and 5 from J; bases not matched to a gene: 4. This chain's CDR3 is CASSASGSGTGELFF. The CDR3 bases are TGTGCCAGCAGTGCTAGCGGGAGTGGTACCGGGGAGCTGTTTTTT.

The rearrangement uses TRBV6-5 and TRBJ2-2, with D maybe TRBD2 (5 bases). This CDR3 region has 13 residues. Trimming pared 2 bases from V and 4 bases from J, leaving 5 bases between. CDR1 MNHEY and CDR2 SVGAGI come from the germline V gene. The CDR3 nucleotides read TGTGCCAGCAGTTACGCGGGCACCGGGGAGCTGTTTTTT. This gives the protein CASSYAGTGELFF.

The chain joins TRBV27 to TRBJ2-7; possible D gene TRBD1, 6 bases. CDR3 length: 18 residues. Germline CDR1 and CDR2: MNHEY and SMNVEV (reference sequence). V was trimmed by 0 bases and J by 0 bases, leaving 18 bases between them. The CDR3 nucleotides read TGTGCCAGCAGTTTATCGACAGGCGACCATTCGAGCTCCTACGAGCAGTACTTC. Protein product: CASSLSTGDHSSSYEQYF.

The gene calls are TRBV7-9 and TRBJ2-3; maybe TRBD1 (5 bases). The germline CDR1 and CDR2 sequences are SEHNR and FQNEAQ (reference sequence). This CDR3 has 13 amino acids. Deletions cut 5 bases from V and 2 bases from J, with 8 bases between. CDR3 loop: CASSPTDTDTQYF. The CDR3 DNA reads as TGTGCCAGCAGCCCGACAGACACAGATACGCAGTATTTT.

The chain joins TRBV14 to TRBJ2-7; D gene ambiguous. The CDR3 consists of 11 residues. V was trimmed by 5 bases and J by 4 bases, leaving 6 bases between them. The germline CDR1 and CDR2 sequences are SGHDN and FVKESK. CDR3 loop: CASSSLYEQYF. The CDR3 nucleotides are TGTGCCAGCAGCTCCTTGTACGAGCAGTACTTC.

The rearrangement uses TRBV6-1 and TRBJ1-2; tentative D call: TRBD1 (5 bases). The CDR3 spans 13 residues. Germline V lookup: CDR1 MNHNS, CDR2 SASEGT. V lost 3 bases to trimming and J lost 5 bases, with 10 bases between them. The CDR3 sequence: CASSEAGRYGYTF. The CDR3 DNA sequence: TGTGCCAGCAGTGAGGCAGGGCGGTATGGCTACACCTTC.

V is TRBV6-5 and J is TRBJ2-1; 11 nucleotides line up with TRBD1. CDR1 MNHEY and CDR2 SVGAGI come from the germline V gene. V gave up 4 bases and J gave up 6 bases; unmatched junction bases: 5. The CDR3 has 15 residues. Written as DNA, the CDR3 is TGTGCCAGCAGTTCGGGACAGGGGGTCCCCAATGAGCAGTTCTTC. This encodes CASSSGQGVPNEQFF.

The V and J genes are TRBV5-6 and TRBJ1-2; D remains ambiguous. Germline V gives CDR1 SGHDT, CDR2 YYEEEE. Deletions cut 1 base from V and 4 bases from J, with 8 bases between. The CDR3 spans 13 residues. CDR3 sequence: CASSLQNPYGYTF. CDR3 nucleotide sequence: TGTGCCAGCAGCTTGCAGAACCCCTATGGCTACACCTTC. Supplemented by reference TRBV5-6 and TRBJ1-2, the full variable domain reads DAGVTQSPTHLIKTRGQQVTLRCSPKSGHDTVSWYQQALGQGPQFIFQYYEEEERQRGNFPDRFSGHQFPNYSSELNVNALLLGDSALYLCASSLQNPYGYTFGSGTRLTVV.

CDR3: CASSYRGFNQPQHF. The CDR3 DNA sequence: TGTGCCAGCAGTTACCGGGGATTCAATCAGCCCCAGCATTTT. This chain links TRBV6-5 with TRBJ1-5, with D unresolved. Trimming stripped 2 bases from V and 3 bases from J, with 8 bases between. Germline-derived CDR1 and CDR2 are MNHEY and SVGAGI. This CDR3 region has 14 residues.

The chain joins TRBV6-1 to TRBJ2-5, with TRBD2 as a possible D gene (5 bases). With 4 bases removed from V and 4 bases from J, the gap between germline ends came to 13 bases. The CDR3 totals 14 residues. CDR1 and CDR2 (germline): MNHNS, SASEGT. The CDR3 region is CASSVGLAPETQYF. CDR3 sequence (DNA): TGTGCCAGCAGTGTAGGTCTAGCACCAGAGACCCAGTACTTC.

The chain is built from TRBV30 and TRBJ1-1; TRBD1 matches 11 bases. The V segment lost 0 bases and the J segment 3 bases; nucleotides outside the gene matches: 15. The germline CDR1 and CDR2 sequences are GTSNPN and SVGIG (reference sequence). The CDR3 is 19 amino acids. In DNA form, the CDR3 reads TGTGCCTGGAGTGTAGGCGGACAGGGGGCTTCGATTTACGACACTGAAGCTTTCTTT. It translates to CAWSVGGQGASIYDTEAFF.

V usage is TRBV27 and J usage is TRBJ2-3; 7 nucleotides match TRBD1. The CDR3 has 15 amino acids. Unmatched junction bases numbered 6, after V lost 3 bases and J lost 3 bases. Germline V gene sequence: CDR1 MNHEY, CDR2 SMNVEV (reference sequence). As DNA, the CDR3 is TGTGCCAGCAGTTTGACAGGGATGTGGACAGATACGCAGTATTTT. The encoded protein is CASSLTGMWTDTQYF.

The CDR3 DNA follows: TGTGCCAGCAGCTTGGACATAGACAGGGTCAACGGCTATGGCTACACCTTC. This translates into CASSLDIDRVNGYGYTF. The J gene is TRBJ1-2, the V gene TRBV5-4; 7 bases match TRBD1. With V trimmed by 0 bases and J by 4 bases, 12 bases remained unmatched. Germline CDR1 and CDR2: SGHNT and YYREEE (reference sequence). There are 17 residues in the CDR3.

The chain recombines TRBV18 with TRBJ1-1; D is uncertain. CDR3 length equals 14 residues. Trimming took 2 bases from V and 1 from J, leaving 8 bases between them. The germline CDR1 and CDR2 sequences are KGHSH and LQKENI. The CDR3 DNA reads as TGTGCCAGCTCACCATTCCCAGAGAACACTGAAGCTTTCTTT. Translated, it gives CASSPFPENTEAFF.

Concerning this clone itself: The same CDR3 is also encoded by other DNA sequences in this sample. The chain employs TRBV18 and TRBJ2-7, with TRBD2 as a possible D gene (5 bases). Trimming shortened V by 0 bases and J by 4 bases, and 10 bases separated the two germline ends. Germline CDR1 is KGHSH and CDR2 is LQKENI. The CDR3 consists of 14 residues. CDR3 DNA sequence: TGTGCCAGCTCACCACCGAGCGGTCCTTACGAGCAGTACTTC. This sequence encodes CASSPPSGPYEQYF.

This rearrangement joins TRBV4-2 to TRBJ1-2, with 8 bases lining up with TRBD1. This CDR3 region has 14 residues. With 0 bases clipped from V and 8 bases from J, the junction kept 5 bases outside the gene matches. Germline V gene sequence: CDR1 LGHNA, CDR2 YNFKEQ. CDR3 protein: CASSQDPDRDGYTF. As DNA, the CDR3 is TGTGCCAGCAGCCAAGATCCGGACAGGGACGGCTACACCTTC.

The CDR3 sequence is CASSEIARGNEQYF. The CDR3, as DNA: TGCGCCAGCAGTGAAATCGCCCGGGGTAACGAGCAGTACTTC. The chain joins TRBV10-1 to TRBJ2-7; TRBD2 is a possible D gene (5 bases). Germline CDR1 is WNHNN and CDR2 is SYGVQD (reference sequence). V shed 3 bases and J shed 5 bases, with 14 bases lying between them. This CDR3 contains 14 residues.

The chain recombines TRBV6-5 with TRBJ2-1; TRBD1 matches 10 bases. The CDR3 extends over 16 amino acids. The J segment lost 9 bases and the V segment lost 0 bases, leaving 8 bases of the junction unmatched. Germline loops: CDR1 MNHEY, CDR2 SVGAGI. In nucleotides, the CDR3 is TGTGCCAGCAGTTACTCCCTGGACAGGGGGTCGGGTGAGCAGTTCTTC. It specifies CASSYSLDRGSGEQFF.

The rearrangement joins TRBV6-1 to TRBJ1-5, with D possibly TRBD1 on 6 matching bases. Germline-derived CDR1 and CDR2 are MNHNS and SASEGT. V lost 8 bases and J lost 2, with 13 bases in between. This CDR3 is 14 amino acids long. The CDR3 loop is CASLPTGGNQPQHF. DNA for the CDR3: TGTGCCAGCCTACCGACAGGAGGCAATCAGCCCCAGCATTTT.

The rearrangement joins TRBV6-6 to TRBJ2-7, with unresolved D. V lost 1 base and J 6 bases, leaving 13 bases between the germline ends. Germline-derived CDR1 and CDR2 are MNHNY and SVGAGI (reference sequence). CDR3 length: 14 residues. CDR3 region: CASSYFASGAEQYF. CDR3 bases: TGTGCCAGCAGTTACTTCGCCAGTGGTGCCGAGCAGTACTTC.

The chain uses TRBV28 and TRBJ2-7, with D maybe TRBD1 (6 bases). Per the germline V gene, CDR1 is MDHEN and CDR2 is SYDVKM. The CDR3 totals 14 residues. Between the trimmed V and J ends, which lost 2 bases and 3 bases, there was a span of 11 bases. This CDR3 reads CASSLGGLIYEQYF. The DNA for the CDR3 is TGTGCCAGCAGTTTAGGGGGCTTAATCTACGAGCAGTACTTC.

This chain joins TRBV6-5 and TRBJ2-7, with D possibly TRBD2 on 5 matching bases. CDR3 length: 16 amino acids. The germline V gene encodes CDR1 MNHEY and CDR2 SVGAGI. Trimming took off 0 bases at V and 4 bases at J, with 16 bases between the two ends. In nucleotides, the CDR3 is TGTGCCAGCAGTTACTCGTTCTCCGGGAAGGGTTACGAGCAGTACTTC. It codes for CASSYSFSGKGYEQYF.

V usage is TRBV27 and J usage is TRBJ2-5, with D possibly being TRBD2 (6 bases). This CDR3 spans 17 amino acids. From germline, CDR1 is MNHEY and CDR2 SMNVEV (reference sequence). Trimming took off 4 bases at V and 3 bases at J, with 21 bases between the two ends. The CDR3 nucleotides read TGTGCCAGCAGTTCGTTGTTGTCTGAGGGAGGTAAAGAGACCCAGTACTTC. Its protein is CASSSLLSEGGKETQYF.

The rearrangement uses TRBV15 and TRBJ1-1; D is perhaps TRBD1 (5 bases). The CDR3 has 13 amino acids. CDR1 is LNHNV, CDR2 YYDKDF, per germline (reference sequence). The ends were cut back, 3 bases at V and 8 bases at J, with 13 bases in the middle. CDR3 in DNA: TGTGCCACCAGCAGGGCGGGGGTAACCGAAGCTTTCTTT. Its protein product is CATSRAGVTEAFF.

This sequence joins TRBV4-1 and TRBJ1-1; 9 bases are a match to TRBD1. J lost 1 base, V lost 3 bases, and 3 bases had no gene match. CDR3 length equals 15 residues. In germline, CDR1 is MGHRA, CDR2 YSYEKL. The CDR3 DNA reads TGCGCCAGCAGCCATACAGGGGGCCGGAACACTGAAGCTTTCTTT. It yields the protein CASSHTGGRNTEAFF.

The CDR3 protein is CASSFRTGGDTEAFF. CDR3 DNA sequence: TGTGCCAGCAGCTTTCGGACAGGGGGAGACACTGAAGCTTTCTTT. The genes are TRBV11-2 and TRBJ1-1; 10 bases agree with TRBD1. Trimming cost V 3 bases and J 3 bases; bases outside gene matches: 4. The CDR3 has 15 amino acids. Germline V lookup: CDR1 SGHAT, CDR2 FQNNGV.